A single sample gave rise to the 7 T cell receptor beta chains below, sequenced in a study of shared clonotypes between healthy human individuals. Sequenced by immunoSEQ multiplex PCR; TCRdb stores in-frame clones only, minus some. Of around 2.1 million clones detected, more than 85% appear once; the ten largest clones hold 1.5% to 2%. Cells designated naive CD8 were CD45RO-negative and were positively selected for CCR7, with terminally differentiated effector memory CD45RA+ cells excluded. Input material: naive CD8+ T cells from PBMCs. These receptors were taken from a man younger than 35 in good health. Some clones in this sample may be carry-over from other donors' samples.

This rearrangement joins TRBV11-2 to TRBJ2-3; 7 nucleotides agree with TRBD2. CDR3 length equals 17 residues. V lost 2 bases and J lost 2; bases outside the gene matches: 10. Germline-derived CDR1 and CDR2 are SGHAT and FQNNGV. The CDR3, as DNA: TGTGCCAGCAGCTTATACTGGCGGGAGACCGACACAGATACGCAGTATTTT. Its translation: CASSLYWRETDTDTQYF.

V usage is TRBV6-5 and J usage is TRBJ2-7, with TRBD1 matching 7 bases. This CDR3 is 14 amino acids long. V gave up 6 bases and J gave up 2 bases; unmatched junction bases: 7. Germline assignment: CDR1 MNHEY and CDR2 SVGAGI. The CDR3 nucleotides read TGTGCCAGCAGCGAAGACAGGGCACCCTACGAGCAGTACTTC. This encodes CASSEDRAPYEQYF.

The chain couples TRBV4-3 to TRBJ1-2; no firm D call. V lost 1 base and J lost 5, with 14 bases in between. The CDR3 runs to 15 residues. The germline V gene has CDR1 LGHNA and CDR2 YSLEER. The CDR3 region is CASSQGRTGSYGYTF. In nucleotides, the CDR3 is TGCGCCAGCAGCCAAGGGAGGACGGGCAGTTATGGCTACACCTTC.

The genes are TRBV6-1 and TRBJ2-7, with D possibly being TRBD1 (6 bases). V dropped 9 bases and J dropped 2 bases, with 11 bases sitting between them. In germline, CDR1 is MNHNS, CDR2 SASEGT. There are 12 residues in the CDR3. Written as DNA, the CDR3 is TGTGCCAGTGGGGGACATACCTACGAGCAGTACTTC. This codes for CASGGHTYEQYF.

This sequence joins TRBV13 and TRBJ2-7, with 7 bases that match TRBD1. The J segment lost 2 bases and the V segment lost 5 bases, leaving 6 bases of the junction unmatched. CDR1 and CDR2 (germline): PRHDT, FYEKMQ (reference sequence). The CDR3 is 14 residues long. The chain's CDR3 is CASSRAGTAYEQYF. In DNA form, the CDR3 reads TGTGCCAGCAGCCGAGCCGGGACAGCCTACGAGCAGTACTTC. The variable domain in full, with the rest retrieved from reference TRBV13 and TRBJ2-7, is AAGVIQSPRHLIKEKRETATLKCYPIPRHDTVYWYQQGPGQDPQFLISFYEKMQSDKGSIPDRFSAQQFSDYHSELNMSSLELGDSALYFCASSRAGTAYEQYFGPGTRLTVT.

CDR3 in DNA: TGTGCCAGCAGCCGACTAGCGGGAGGAGTAGCCGGGGAGCTGTTTTTT. Protein: CASSRLAGGVAGELFF. This chain links TRBV5-4 with TRBJ2-2, with 13 bases identical to TRBD2. The V gene's germline CDR1 is SGHNT and CDR2 YYREEE (reference sequence). CDR3 length equals 16 residues. V was pared by 4 bases and J by 6 bases, with 6 bases of the junction left unmatched.

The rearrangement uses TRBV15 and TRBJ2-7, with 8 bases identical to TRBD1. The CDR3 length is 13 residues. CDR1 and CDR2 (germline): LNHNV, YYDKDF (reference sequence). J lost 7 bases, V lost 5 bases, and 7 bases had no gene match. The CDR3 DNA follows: TGTGCCACCAGCTGGACAGGGTTTGGGGAGCAGTACTTC. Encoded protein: CATSWTGFGEQYF.